One T cell receptor (beta chain) is described in this entry. The antigen is undetermined. Making the TCR beta cDNA relied on 5'RACE template switching with UMIs. TCRdb re-analyzed the 5' RACE reads; it lists each CDR3 protein once, without DNA. This sample's clone table lists roughly 160,000 distinct CDR3 sequences. This sample is drawn from a study of T cells expressing NK-cell markers. The overall study: The study drew TCR beta repertoires from sorted CD3+CD56+NKG2C+, CD3+CD56+NKG2C- and CD3+CD56-NKG2C+ T cells. The eight sequenced donors comprised seven who were HCMV-seropositive and one who was seronegative. Study-wide results and caveats: Among a few donors, these clonotypes also ranked first in the CD3+CD56-NKG2C+ fraction.

Germline CDR1 is SGHRS and CDR2 is YFSETQ. This CDR3 is 16 amino acids long. The receptor comes from a woman between 18 and 69 years old in good health. The chain uses TRBV5-1 and TRBJ2-3; the TCRdb D gene call, TRBD1, has no DNA to confirm it. What was sequenced was blood T cells: a sorted CD56 or NKG2C T cell subset, CD4+ or CD8+ T cells, or bulk PBMC T cells (not recorded which). The CDR3 is CASSNQGQSSTDTQYF.